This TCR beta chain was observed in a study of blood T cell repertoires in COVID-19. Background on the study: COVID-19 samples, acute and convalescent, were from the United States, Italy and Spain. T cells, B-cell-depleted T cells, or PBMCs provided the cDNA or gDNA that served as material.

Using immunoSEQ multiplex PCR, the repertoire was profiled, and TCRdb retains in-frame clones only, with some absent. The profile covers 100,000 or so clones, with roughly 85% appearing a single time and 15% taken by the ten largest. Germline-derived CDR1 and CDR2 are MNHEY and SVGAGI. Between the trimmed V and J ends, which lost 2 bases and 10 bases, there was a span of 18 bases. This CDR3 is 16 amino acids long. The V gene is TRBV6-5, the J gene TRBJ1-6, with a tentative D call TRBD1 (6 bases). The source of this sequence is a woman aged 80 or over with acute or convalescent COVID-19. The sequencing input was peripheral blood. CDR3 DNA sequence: TGTGCCAGCAGTTACCTAGTTACCAGGGGCGGATCACCCCTCCACTTT. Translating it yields CASSYLVTRGGSPLHF.